These 18 T cell receptor beta chains originate from one sample sequenced in a study of blood T cells in healthy people across ages. Alongside a J-beta primer mix, a sample-barcoded 5' primer served in a second PCR lasting roughly 6 to 12 cycles. Each CDR3 protein is one row after TCRdb ran MiXCR on the 5' RACE reads. In the table there are under 1,000,000 distinct CDR3 sequences, roughly 34% of which are singletons. Sequencing input: blood. These TCRs come from a man between 18 and 29 years old in good health.

The V call is TRBV5-6, the J call TRBJ2-3; D is unclear. The CDR3 totals 14 residues. CDR1 SGHDT and CDR2 YYEEEE come from the germline V gene. With 4 bases removed from V and 5 bases from J, the gap between germline ends came to 14 bases. In nucleotides, the CDR3 is TGTGCCAGCAGCGTGGGTACTTGGAAAGATACGCAGTATTTT. Amino acid sequence: CASSVGTWKDTQYF. Full variable domain (rest looked up from reference TRBV5-6 and TRBJ2-3): DAGVTQSPTHLIKTRGQQVTLRCSPKSGHDTVSWYQQALGQGPQFIFQYYEEEERQRGNFPDRFSGHQFPNYSSELNVNALLLGDSALYLCASSVGTWKDTQYFGPGTRLTVL.

The rearrangement joins TRBV20-1 to TRBJ2-2; perhaps D is TRBD1 or TRBD2 (5 bases each). The V gene lost 3 bases and the J gene lost 5 bases, with 19 bases spanning the gap. The CDR3 length is 16 residues. Looked up from germline, CDR1 is DFQATT and CDR2 is SNEGSKA (reference sequence). DNA for the CDR3: TGCAGTGCTAGGGGCAGGCTGGGGGATTTAACCGGGGAGCTGTTTTTT. Amino acids: CSARGRLGDLTGELFF.

V and J are TRBV5-1 and TRBJ1-5, with TRBD1 matching over 7 bases. Germline CDR1 SGHRS, CDR2 YFSETQ. The V gene end was trimmed by 0 bases and the J gene end by 4 bases; junction bases not matched to a gene: 4. The CDR3 covers 15 residues. The CDR3: CASSLDRGPNQPQHF. CDR3 nucleotide sequence: TGCGCCAGCAGCTTGGATAGGGGGCCAAATCAGCCCCAGCATTTT.

On this clonotype itself: This sequence may be a read error, since a much larger clone differs from it by one base. This chain uses TRBV5-1 with TRBJ2-5; TRBD2 matches 10 bases. Trimming removed 2 bases from V and 5 bases from J; junction bases left unmatched: 3. This CDR3 is built from 14 residues. Germline-derived CDR1 and CDR2 are SGHRS and YFSETQ. CDR3 protein: CASSFGTSVETQYF. CDR3 DNA sequence: TGCGCCAGCAGCTTCGGGACTAGCGTTGAGACCCAGTACTTC.

This clonotype has a count of ten or more. The CDR3 sequence is CASSSGGASLYEQYF. In DNA form, the CDR3 reads TGTGCCAGCAGTTCAGGGGGCGCAAGCCTCTACGAGCAGTACTTC. The V gene is TRBV12-3 or TRBV12-4, the J gene TRBJ2-7; 8 bases agree with TRBD1. The V gene end was trimmed by 4 bases and the J gene end by 3 bases; junction bases not matched to a gene: 8. This CDR3 is built from 15 residues.

This sequence joins TRBV30 and TRBJ1-3; D remains ambiguous. Germline V gives CDR1 GTSNPN, CDR2 SVGIG (reference sequence). CDR3 length equals 12 residues. Trimming shortened V by 2 bases and J by 4 bases, and 6 bases separated the two germline ends. The CDR3 region is CAWSPTGNTIYF. CDR3 coding DNA: TGTGCCTGGAGTCCGACAGGAAACACCATATATTTT.

Only a few counts were recorded for this clonotype. The chain is built from TRBV12-3 or TRBV12-4 and TRBJ2-3, with D unclear. V lost 4 bases to trimming and J lost 5 bases, with 16 bases between them. This CDR3 is built from 15 residues. The CDR3 sequence is CASSSPNRLGDTQYF. The CDR3 bases are TGTGCCAGCAGTTCACCTAACCGGTTAGGAGATACGCAGTATTTT.

Notes on this clonotype: One end of the junction varies from germline; a read error may be responsible. Written as DNA, the CDR3 is TGTGTCAGCAGCGGCACAGGGGGCTTATCAGAGACCCAGTACTTC. It specifies CVSSGTGGLSETQYF. The V and J genes are TRBV12-3 or TRBV12-4 and TRBJ2-5; 9 bases align to TRBD1. The CDR3 loop spans 15 amino acids.

The rearrangement uses TRBV20-1 and TRBJ1-5; D is uncertain. The CDR3 length is 13 residues. CDR1 and CDR2 from the germline V gene are DFQATT and SNEGSKA (reference sequence). Trimming removed 0 bases from V and 7 bases from J, with 10 bases in between. The CDR3 nucleotides are TGCAGTGCTAGAGAGGGGTTGGGCCAGCCCCAGCATTTT. Encoded protein: CSAREGLGQPQHF.

This clonotype has a handful of counts. The V call is TRBV20-1, the J call TRBJ2-7, with D possibly TRBD2 on 6 matching bases. The germline V gene encodes CDR1 DFQATT and CDR2 SNEGSKA (reference sequence). The CDR3 extends over 14 amino acids. The ends were cut back, 1 base at V and 3 bases at J, with 13 bases in the middle. The CDR3 nucleotides read TGCAGTGCTAGAGTTAGCGGTCTTTTCTACGAGCAGTACTTC. Its protein product is CSARVSGLFYEQYF.

This clonotype has a handful of counts. The chain joins TRBV9 to TRBJ1-5; unclear D gene. This CDR3 is 14 amino acids long. Germline V gene data show CDR1 as SGDLS and CDR2 as YYNGEE. V was clipped by 3 bases and J by 2 bases, with 9 bases between them. The CDR3 region is CASSDHGGNQPQHF. Here the CDR3 DNA reads TGTGCCAGCAGCGACCATGGGGGCAATCAGCCCCAGCATTTT. The full variable domain, its missing parts supplied by reference TRBV9 and TRBJ1-5, is DSGVTQTPKHLITATGQRVTLRCSPRSGDLSVYWYQQSLDQGLQFLIQYYNGEERAKGNILERFSAQQFPDLHSELNLSSLELGDSALYFCASSDHGGNQPQHFGDGTRLSIL.

This clonotype was detected ten times or more. The V gene is TRBV7-2, the J gene TRBJ2-7; the D is unclear. The V gene's germline CDR1 is SGHTA and CDR2 FQGNSA. The V and J ends lost 2 bases and 3 bases respectively, with 8 bases between them. The CDR3 is 13 residues long. The CDR3 region has the DNA TGTGCCAGCAGCTTACTACAGTTCTACGAGCAGTACTTC. This gives the protein CASSLLQFYEQYF.

This sequence joins TRBV29-1 and TRBJ2-5; D might be TRBD2 (6 bases). The CDR3 consists of 12 residues. V was trimmed by 6 bases and J by 4 bases, leaving 12 bases between them. CDR1 SQVTM and CDR2 ANQGSEA come from the germline V gene. The CDR3 nucleotides read TGCAGCGTCCCAGTGGGGGGAGAGACCCAGTACTTC. Its translation is CSVPVGGETQYF.

This clonotype was picked up a small number of times. V usage is TRBV5-1 and J usage is TRBJ2-7, with TRBD1 matching 9 bases. J gave up 7 bases and V 4 bases, and 6 bases lay outside the gene matches. CDR1 and CDR2 (germline): SGHRS, YFSETQ. There are 13 residues in the CDR3. This chain's CDR3 is CASSPGQGPEQYF. CDR3 sequence (DNA): TGCGCCAGCAGCCCGGGACAGGGCCCGGAGCAGTACTTC.

This clonotype has just a few counts. This chain uses TRBV4-1 with TRBJ2-6, with D tentatively TRBD1 (6 bases). The CDR3 spans 17 residues. Trimming took 5 bases from V and 0 from J, leaving 14 bases between them. Per germline, CDR1 MGHRA and CDR2 YSYEKL. This CDR3 is CASSTVGATSGANVLTF. CDR3 DNA: TGCGCCAGCAGCACGGTGGGGGCGACCTCTGGGGCCAACGTCCTGACTTTC.

This clonotype was counted between two and nine times. The V and J genes are TRBV12-3 or TRBV12-4 and TRBJ2-1; D remains ambiguous. The V and J ends lost 6 bases and 6 bases respectively, with 12 bases between them. The CDR3 runs 13 residues. The chain's CDR3 is CASRAASSNEQFF. As DNA, the CDR3 is TGTGCCAGCAGGGCGGCCTCAAGCAATGAGCAGTTCTTC.

A word on this clonotype: Relative to the germline gene, one junction end is altered; a read error may explain this. V and J are TRBV7-9 and TRBJ2-3, with 9 positions matching TRBD2. Per germline, CDR1 SEHNR and CDR2 FQNEAQ (reference sequence). This CDR3 has 12 amino acids. The CDR3 DNA reads TGTACCAGCAGCGGGGGGCCAGATACGCAGTATTTT. Protein product: CTSSGGPDTQYF.

The V gene is TRBV20-1, the J gene TRBJ1-1, with D hard to call. CDR3 length: 15 amino acids. V was trimmed by 7 bases and J by 1 base, leaving 19 bases between them. Germline CDR1 reads DFQATT; CDR2 reads SNEGSKA (reference sequence). In DNA, the CDR3 is TGCAGTGTTTCCCCGATCATTGAAGCGAACACTGAAGCTTTCTTT. This translates into CSVSPIIEANTEAFF.